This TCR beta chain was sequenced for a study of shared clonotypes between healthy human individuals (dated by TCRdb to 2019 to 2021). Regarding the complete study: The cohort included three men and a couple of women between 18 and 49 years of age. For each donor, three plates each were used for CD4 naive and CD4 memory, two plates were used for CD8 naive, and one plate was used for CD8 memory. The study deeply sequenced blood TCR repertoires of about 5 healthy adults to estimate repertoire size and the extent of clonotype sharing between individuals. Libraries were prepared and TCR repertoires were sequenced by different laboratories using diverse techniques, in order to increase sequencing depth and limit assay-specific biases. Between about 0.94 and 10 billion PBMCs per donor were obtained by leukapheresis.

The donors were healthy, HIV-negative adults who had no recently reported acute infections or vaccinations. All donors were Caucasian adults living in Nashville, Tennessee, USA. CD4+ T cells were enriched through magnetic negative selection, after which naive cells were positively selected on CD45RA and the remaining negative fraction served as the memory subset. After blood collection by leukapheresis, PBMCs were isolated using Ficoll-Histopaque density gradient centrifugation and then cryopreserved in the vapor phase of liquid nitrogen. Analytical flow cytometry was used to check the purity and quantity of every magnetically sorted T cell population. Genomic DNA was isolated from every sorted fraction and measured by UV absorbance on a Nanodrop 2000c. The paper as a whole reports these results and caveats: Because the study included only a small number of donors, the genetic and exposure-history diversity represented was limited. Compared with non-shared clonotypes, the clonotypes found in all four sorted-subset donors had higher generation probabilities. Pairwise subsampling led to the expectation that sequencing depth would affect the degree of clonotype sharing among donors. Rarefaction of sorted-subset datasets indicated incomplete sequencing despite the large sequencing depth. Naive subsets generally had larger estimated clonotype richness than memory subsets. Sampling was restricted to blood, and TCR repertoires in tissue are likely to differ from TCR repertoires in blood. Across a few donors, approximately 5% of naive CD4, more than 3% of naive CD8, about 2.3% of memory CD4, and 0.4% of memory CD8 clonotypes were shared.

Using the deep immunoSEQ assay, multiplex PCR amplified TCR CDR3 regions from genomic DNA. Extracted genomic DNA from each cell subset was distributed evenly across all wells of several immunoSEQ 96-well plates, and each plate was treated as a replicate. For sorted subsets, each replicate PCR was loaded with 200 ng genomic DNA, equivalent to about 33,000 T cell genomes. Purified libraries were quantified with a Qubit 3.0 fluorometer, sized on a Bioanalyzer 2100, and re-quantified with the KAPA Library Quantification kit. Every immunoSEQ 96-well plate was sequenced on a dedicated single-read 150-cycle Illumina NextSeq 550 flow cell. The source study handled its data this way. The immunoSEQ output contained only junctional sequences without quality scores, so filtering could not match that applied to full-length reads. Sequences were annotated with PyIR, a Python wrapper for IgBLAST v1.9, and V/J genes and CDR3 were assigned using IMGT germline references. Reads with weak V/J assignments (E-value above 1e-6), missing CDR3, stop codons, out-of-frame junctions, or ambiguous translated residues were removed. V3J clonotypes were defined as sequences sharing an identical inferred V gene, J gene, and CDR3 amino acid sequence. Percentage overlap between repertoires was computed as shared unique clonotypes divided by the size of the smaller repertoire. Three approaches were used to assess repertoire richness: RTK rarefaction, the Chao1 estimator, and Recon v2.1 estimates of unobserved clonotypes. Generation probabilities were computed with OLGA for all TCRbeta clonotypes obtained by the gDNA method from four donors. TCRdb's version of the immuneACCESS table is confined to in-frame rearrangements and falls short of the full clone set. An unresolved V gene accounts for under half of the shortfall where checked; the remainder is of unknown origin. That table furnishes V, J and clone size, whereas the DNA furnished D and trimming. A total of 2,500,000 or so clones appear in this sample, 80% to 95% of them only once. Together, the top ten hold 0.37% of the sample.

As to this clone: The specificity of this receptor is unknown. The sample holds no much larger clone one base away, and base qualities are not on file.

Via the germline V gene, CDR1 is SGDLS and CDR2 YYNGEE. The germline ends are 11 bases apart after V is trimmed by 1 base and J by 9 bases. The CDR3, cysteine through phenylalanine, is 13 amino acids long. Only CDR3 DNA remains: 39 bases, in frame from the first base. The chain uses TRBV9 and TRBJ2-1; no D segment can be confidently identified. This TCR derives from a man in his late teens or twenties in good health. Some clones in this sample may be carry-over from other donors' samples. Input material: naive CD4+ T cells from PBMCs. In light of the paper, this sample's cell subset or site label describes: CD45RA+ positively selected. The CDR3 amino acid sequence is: CASSVTVMGEQFF. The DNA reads TGTGCCAGCAGCGTAACCGTTATGGGTGAGCAGTTCTTC.